Presented here are 22 T cell receptor beta chains from one specimen sequenced in a study of vaccination effects on CD4 cells after COVID-19. Investigators separated out CD4+ T cells once approximately 9 days of culture had passed. Their SARS-CoV-2 infection, verified by PCR, occurred between March and December 2020. As their vaccination, participants received two doses of either BNT162b2 or mRNA-1273. Sequencing used immunoSEQ multiplex PCR; TCRdb keeps in-frame clones, though not all of them. In the table there are 50,000 or so clones, over 60% of which are singletons. These receptors have no identified antigens. This specimen consisted of CD4+ T cells from PBMCs cultured without peptide, obtained after COVID-19 vaccination. These receptor sequences come from a human donor who had a prior SARS-CoV-2 infection.

The chain couples TRBV10-3 to TRBJ2-3; 9 bases fit TRBD2. This CDR3 is 15 amino acids long. The V segment lost 7 bases and the J segment 1 base; nucleotides outside the gene matches: 6. Germline values: CDR1 ENHRY, CDR2 SYGVKD. In nucleotides, the CDR3 is TGTGCCATCAAAGATAGGACTAGCGGCACAGATACGCAGTATTTT. It translates to CAIKDRTSGTDTQYF.

V and J are TRBV4-2 and TRBJ2-4; tentative D call: TRBD1 (5 bases). V shed 0 bases and J shed 6 bases, with 9 bases lying between them. The CDR3 contains 14 residues. The V gene's germline CDR1 is LGHNA and CDR2 YNFKEQ. CDR3 sequence (DNA): TGTGCCAGCAGCCAAGAGGCAGGGCGAAACATTCAGTACTTC. The encoded protein is CASSQEAGRNIQYF.

The gene calls are TRBV5-1 and TRBJ2-5; D is possibly TRBD1 or TRBD2 (5 bases each). Trimming stripped 0 bases from V and 5 bases from J, with 8 bases between. The CDR3 is made up of 13 amino acids. CDR1 and CDR2 (germline): SGHRS, YFSETQ. CDR3 in DNA: TGCGCCAGCAGCTTGGGCTGGGGGGAGACCCAGTACTTC. It is translated as CASSLGWGETQYF.

The chain has TRBV5-4 and TRBJ2-1, with TRBD2 matching 14 bases. Germline V CDR1 and CDR2: SGHNT, YYREEE (reference sequence). The CDR3 is 17 residues long. With 5 bases clipped from V and 4 bases from J, the junction kept 8 bases outside the gene matches. CDR3 loop: CASSTGLAGGRYNEQFF. The CDR3 nucleotides read TGTGCCAGCAGTACCGGACTAGCGGGGGGCCGATACAATGAGCAGTTCTTC. Combining the CDR3 with reference TRBV5-4 and TRBJ2-1 gives the whole variable domain ETGVTQSPTHLIKTRGQQVTLRCSSQSGHNTVSWYQQALGQGPQFIFQYYREEENGRGNFPPRFSGLQFPNYSSELNVNALELDDSALYLCASSTGLAGGRYNEQFFGPGTRLTVL.

The rearrangement links TRBV2 to TRBJ2-3, with D possibly matching TRBD2 (5 bases). Trimming took off 3 bases at V and 1 base at J, with 14 bases between the two ends. Germline CDR1 SNHLY, CDR2 FYNNEI. CDR3 length: 16 residues. This chain's CDR3 is CASSDVGSPRTDTQYF. The CDR3 DNA reads as TGTGCCAGCAGTGATGTTGGGAGTCCGCGCACAGATACGCAGTATTTT. Full variable domain (outside the CDR3, taken from reference TRBV2 and TRBJ2-3): EPEVTQTPSHQVTQMGQEVILRCVPISNHLYFYWYRQILGQKVEFLVSFYNNEISEKSEIFDDQFSVERPDGSNFTLKIRSTKLEDSAMYFCASSDVGSPRTDTQYFGPGTRLTVL.

This clone was recorded only once. The chain recombines TRBV9 with TRBJ2-6, with 8 bases lining up with TRBD1. V shed 3 bases, J shed 0 bases, and the junction held 11 bases outside the gene matches. The CDR3 has 19 amino acids. CDR1 and CDR2 (germline): SGDLS, YYNGEE. The CDR3 here is CASSAPRDRGFSGANVLTF. The CDR3 nucleotides are TGTGCCAGCAGCGCCCCCCGAGACAGGGGATTCTCTGGGGCCAACGTCCTGACTTTC.

The V call is TRBV27, the J call TRBJ1-1, with a possible D match to TRBD1 (5 bases). The CDR3 is 15 amino acids. Trimming took off 0 bases at V and 3 bases at J, with 11 bases between the two ends. Germline V gene lookup returns CDR1 MNHEY and CDR2 SMNVEV (reference sequence). The CDR3 DNA reads TGTGCCAGCAGTTTATCGATTTGGGGGGACACTGAAGCTTTCTTT. This sequence encodes CASSLSIWGDTEAFF.

This clone appeared a single time. This chain's CDR3 is CASSQLGVGNEQFF. The CDR3 region has the DNA TGTGCCAGCAGTCAACTAGGAGTCGGGAATGAGCAGTTCTTC. The chain is built from TRBV9 and TRBJ2-1; TRBD2 is a possible D gene (5 bases). The length of the CDR3 is 14 residues. Trimming removed 5 bases at V and 7 bases at J, with 16 bases between. CDR1 is SGDLS, CDR2 YYNGEE, per germline.

The rearrangement joins TRBV10-1 to TRBJ2-7; 9 nucleotides agree with TRBD1. Trimming removed 5 bases from V and 4 bases from J; junction bases left unmatched: 12. Germline assignment: CDR1 WNHNN and CDR2 SYGVQD (reference sequence). This CDR3 has 16 amino acids. The CDR3 loop reads CASSRNERDRVYEQYF. In DNA form, the CDR3 reads TGCGCCAGCAGTAGAAATGAGCGGGACAGGGTGTACGAGCAGTACTTC.

This clone showed up just a few times. The chain is built from TRBV2 and TRBJ1-1; 10 nucleotides line up with TRBD1. The V gene's germline CDR1 is SNHLY and CDR2 FYNNEI. This CDR3 contains 13 residues. V lost 5 bases to trimming and J lost 4 bases; unmatched junction nucleotides: 1. Here the CDR3 reads CASSWTGGTEAFF. In DNA form, the CDR3 reads TGTGCCAGCAGTTGGACAGGGGGCACTGAAGCTTTCTTT.

V is TRBV30 and J is TRBJ2-3, with 9 positions matching TRBD1. Looked up from germline, CDR1 is GTSNPN and CDR2 is SVGIG (reference sequence). This CDR3 comprises 14 residues. The V gene end was trimmed by 7 bases and the J gene end by 6 bases; junction bases not matched to a gene: 11. The CDR3 coding sequence is TGTGCCTACCGGGACAGGGTCGGAGGGGATACGCAGTATTTT. It is translated as CAYRDRVGGDTQYF.

The gene calls are TRBV15 and TRBJ2-3; 12 bases align to TRBD2. The CDR3 runs 19 residues. Per germline, CDR1 LNHNV and CDR2 YYDKDF (reference sequence). J lost 4 bases, V lost 1 base, and 12 bases had no gene match. CDR3 residues: CATSRVLHLAGGFPDTQYF. The CDR3 DNA reads TGTGCCACCAGCAGAGTACTCCACCTAGCGGGGGGGTTTCCAGATACGCAGTATTTT.

The V call is TRBV5-1, the J call TRBJ2-1; D ambiguous. V dropped 5 bases and J dropped 0 bases, with 9 bases sitting between them. The germline gives CDR1 SGHRS, CDR2 YFSETQ. This CDR3 comprises 14 residues. CDR3 DNA: TGCGCCAGCAGGCCGGCTAGCTCCTACAATGAGCAGTTCTTC. Encoded protein: CASRPASSYNEQFF. Full variable domain (missing parts from reference TRBV5-1 and TRBJ2-1): KAGVTQTPRYLIKTRGQQVTLSCSPISGHRSVSWYQQTPGQGLQFLFEYFSETQRNKGNFPGRFSGRQFSNSRSEMNVSTLELGDSALYLCASRPASSYNEQFFGPGTRLTVL.

The rearrangement links TRBV4-3 to TRBJ2-6; D is possibly TRBD1 (5 bases). Germline loops: CDR1 LGHNA, CDR2 YSLEER. Trimming stripped 1 base from V and 3 bases from J, with 19 bases between. This CDR3 has 19 amino acids. The CDR3 DNA is TGCGCCAGCAGCCAAGCGGTAGAGGACACAGGAAGTGGGGCCAACGTCCTGACTTTC. As protein: CASSQAVEDTGSGANVLTF.

The CDR3 DNA sequence: TGTGCCAGCAGTCTTCTAGCGGGGGGGCCTGGTACGCAGTATTTT. Its protein is CASSLLAGGPGTQYF. This chain links TRBV3-1 (or the pseudogene TRBV3-2) with TRBJ2-3; 12 bases match TRBD2. CDR3 length equals 15 residues. Trimming removed 6 bases from V and 8 bases from J; junction bases left unmatched: 9. Looked up from germline, CDR1 is LGHDT and CDR2 is YNNKEL (reference sequence).

The sample holds a few counts of this clone. This chain uses TRBV7-9 with TRBJ2-3, with TRBD1 identical over 12 bases. V was pared by 5 bases and J by 6 bases, with 12 bases of the junction left unmatched. Looked up from germline, CDR1 is SEHNR and CDR2 is FQNEAQ (reference sequence). There are 17 residues in the CDR3. The CDR3 nucleotides are TGTGCCAGCAGCCCGGCGTCCGGGACAGGGGGCAGTGATACGCAGTATTTT. Residues: CASSPASGTGGSDTQYF.

The rearrangement uses TRBV4-2 and TRBJ1-2; 8 bases fit TRBD1. CDR1 LGHNA and CDR2 YNFKEQ come from the germline V gene. V lost 1 base, J lost 4 bases, and 5 bases stayed unmatched. The CDR3 sequence is 15 residues long. This CDR3 is CASSQGTGTGYGYTF. The DNA of the CDR3 is TGTGCCAGCAGCCAAGGGACAGGGACTGGCTATGGCTACACCTTC.

The CDR3 DNA is TGTGCCAGCAGCTTGGAGAGGGGTAATGAAAAACTGTTTTTT. It encodes CASSLERGNEKLFF. The J gene is TRBJ1-4, the V gene TRBV5-4; weak D call: TRBD1 (5 bases). Germline CDR1 reads SGHNT; CDR2 reads YYREEE (reference sequence). The ends were cut back, 0 bases at V and 4 bases at J, with 7 bases in the middle. CDR3 length: 14 amino acids.

V gene TRBV14 combines with J gene TRBJ2-3; D is undetermined. V lost 4 bases and J 3 bases, leaving 14 bases between the germline ends. The germline CDR1 and CDR2 sequences are SGHDN and FVKESK. The CDR3 runs 15 residues. In nucleotides, the CDR3 is TGTGCCAGCAGCCCAAGAAGATCGAGGACAGATACGCAGTATTTT. Protein product: CASSPRRSRTDTQYF.

This chain connects TRBV20-1 to TRBJ2-1, with D perhaps TRBD2 (6 bases). V was shortened by 3 bases and J by 3 bases, with 15 bases between the two germline ends. The length of the CDR3 is 15 residues. Germline loops: CDR1 DFQATT, CDR2 SNEGSKA (reference sequence). The CDR3, as DNA: TGCAGTGCTAGTGCCTTCGGGGGATACTACAATGAGCAGTTCTTC. This gives the protein CSASAFGGYYNEQFF.

The chain is built from TRBV9 and TRBJ1-2, with 9 bases lining up with TRBD1. Losses at the gene ends were 0 bases for V and 2 bases for J; bases not matched to a gene: 8. Germline values: CDR1 SGDLS, CDR2 YYNGEE. The CDR3 runs to 17 residues. The CDR3, as DNA: TGTGCCAGCAGCGTAGCATCCGACAGGGGGAGGAACTATGGCTACACCTTC. It is translated as CASSVASDRGRNYGYTF.

Only a few counts were recorded for this clone. The chain recombines TRBV5-1 with TRBJ2-3, with no clear D. The CDR3 loop spans 14 amino acids. The V gene's germline CDR1 is SGHRS and CDR2 YFSETQ. The germline V and J ends were trimmed by 0 bases and 4 bases, with 9 bases remaining between them. CDR3 nucleotides: TGCGCCAGCAGCTTGGGTCGATCGGCAGATACGCAGTATTTT. It specifies CASSLGRSADTQYF. The whole variable domain, filled in from reference TRBV5-1 and TRBJ2-3, reads KAGVTQTPRYLIKTRGQQVTLSCSPISGHRSVSWYQQTPGQGLQFLFEYFSETQRNKGNFPGRFSGRQFSNSRSEMNVSTLELGDSALYLCASSLGRSADTQYFGPGTRLTVL.